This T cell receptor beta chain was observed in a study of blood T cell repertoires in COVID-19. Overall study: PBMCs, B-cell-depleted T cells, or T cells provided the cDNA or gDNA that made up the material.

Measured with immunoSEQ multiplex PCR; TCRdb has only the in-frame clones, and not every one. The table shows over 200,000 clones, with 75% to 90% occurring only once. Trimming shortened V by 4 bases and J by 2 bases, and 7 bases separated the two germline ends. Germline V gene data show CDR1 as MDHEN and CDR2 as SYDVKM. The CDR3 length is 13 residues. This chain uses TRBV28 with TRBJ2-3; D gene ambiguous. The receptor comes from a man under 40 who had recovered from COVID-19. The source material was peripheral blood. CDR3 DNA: TGTGCCAGCAGTTCCCATTCCACAGATACGCAGTATTTT. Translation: CASSSHSTDTQYF.